This TCR beta chain came from a study of blood T cell repertoires in COVID-19. Study overall: The United States, Italy and Spain supplied acute and convalescent COVID-19 samples. Nucleic acid was either cDNA or gDNA, and it came from T cells, B-cell-depleted T cells, or PBMCs.

As originally analysed: Estimation of nucleated cell counts was performed using reference gene primer amplification. Profiled with immunoSEQ multiplex PCR; TCRdb holds only in-frame clones, not every one. That table gives V, J and clone size, and the DNA gave D and trimming. The sample has over 250,000 clones, around 82% seen once. This clone was detected once. The CDR3 length is 13 residues. V was trimmed by 3 bases and J by 5 bases, leaving 10 bases between them. The sequenced sample consisted of peripheral blood. The clonotype was recovered from a woman in her forties or fifties who had recovered from COVID-19. The gene calls are TRBV12-3 or TRBV12-4 and TRBJ1-1; weak D call: TRBD1 (5 bases). The CDR3 region is CASSFQRGTEAFF. CDR3 bases: TGTGCCAGCAGTTTCCAGCGGGGGACTGAAGCTTTCTTT.